Listed here are 15 T cell receptor beta chains from one sample, sequenced in a study of immune characterization of retroperitoneal liposarcoma. Each CDR3 protein gets one entry after TCRdb re-called the PCR reads with MiXCR. This table holds around 1,700 distinct CDR3 sequences, 52% found once. Sequenced sample: tumor tissue. The receptors were gathered from a male donor with retroperitoneal liposarcoma.

V and J are TRBV6-1 and TRBJ2-1, with D possibly TRBD2 on 6 matching bases. Germline-derived CDR1 and CDR2 are MNHNS and SASEGT. The CDR3 is made up of 11 amino acids. With 5 bases removed from V and 13 bases from J, the gap between germline ends came to 12 bases. DNA of the CDR3: TGTGCCAGCAGTATACGGGGGACCCAGTTCTTC. It codes for CASSIRGTQFF.

In regard to this clonotype: The junction and the germline gene differ at one end; a read error may be behind it. The V gene is TRBV6-4, the J gene TRBJ2-3; 9 bases line up with TRBD2. The CDR3 sequence is 14 residues long. CDR1 is MRHNA, CDR2 SNTAGT, per germline. The CDR3: CASSERGGTDTQYF. The CDR3, as DNA: TGTGCTAGCAGTGAGCGGGGGGGCACAGATACGCAGTATTTT.

This clonotype was detected only a few times. This chain uses TRBV7-2 with TRBJ2-5; D unclear. This CDR3 is 14 amino acids long. V was cut by 1 base and J by 0 bases, with 6 bases left in between. Germline-derived CDR1 and CDR2 are SGHTA and FQGNSA. CDR3 loop: CASSLVDYQETQYF. The CDR3 nucleotides read TGTGCCAGCAGCTTAGTTGACTACCAAGAGACCCAGTACTTC.

Concerning this clonotype: This clone may be a read error of a much larger clone one base away. The J gene is TRBJ2-1, the V gene TRBV6-5, with D maybe TRBD2 (6 bases). The end of the DNA fits TRBJ2-5 better, so the J call may be wrong. CDR1 is MNHEY, CDR2 SVGAGI, per germline. The CDR3 has 14 residues. CDR3 residues: CASSYRRTGVPQYF. DNA for the CDR3: TGTGCCAGCAGTTACCGACGCACGGGGGTGCCCCAGTACTTC.

This clonotype has just a few counts. The CDR3 is CASGAGLAGIETQYF. CDR3 coding DNA: TGTGCTAGTGGTGCGGGACTAGCGGGGATAGAGACCCAGTACTTC. The rearrangement uses TRBV12-5 and TRBJ2-5, with 13 positions matching TRBD2. Germline lookup yields CDR1 LGHNT and CDR2 FRNRAP. CDR3 length: 15 amino acids. Losses at the gene ends were 5 bases for V and 4 bases for J; bases not matched to a gene: 4.

The chain links TRBV6-1 to TRBJ2-4; 9 bases are shared with TRBD2. With the DNA end fitting TRBJ2-1 better, the J assignment may be wrong. The CDR3 length is 14 residues. The germline V gene has CDR1 MNHNS and CDR2 SASEGT. CDR3 sequence (DNA): TGTGCCAGCAAGGTGGCGGGAGGGGATAGTGAGCAGTTCTTC. Its protein is CASKVAGGDSEQFF.

The chain recombines TRBV6-8 with TRBJ2-2, with 12 bases aligning to TRBD2. The CDR3 spans 15 residues. Per germline, CDR1 MNHGY and CDR2 SAAAGT. V lost 7 bases to trimming and J lost 8 bases; unmatched junction nucleotides: 8. CDR3 nucleotide sequence: TGTGCCAGCACCGGACTAGCGGGAATTAAAGGGGAGCTGTTTTTT. It encodes CASTGLAGIKGELFF.

The V call is TRBV6-1, the J call TRBJ1-2; D possibly corresponds to TRBD1 (5 bases). CDR3 length: 13 residues. CDR1 and CDR2 (germline): MNHNS, SASEGT. Trimming removed 6 bases from V and 8 bases from J, with 16 bases in between. CDR3 DNA sequence: TGTGCCAGCAGAGAATCAGGGCCGGGGGGCTACACCTTC. Amino acid sequence: CASRESGPGGYTF.

J is TRBJ2-1 and V is TRBV6-9; D gene uncertain. V lost 4 bases to trimming and J lost 1 base, with 8 bases between them. This CDR3 comprises 14 residues. Germline loops: CDR1 MNHGY, CDR2 SVAAGI. DNA for the CDR3: TGTGCCAGCAGTTTGGCGTCATCCTACAATGAGCAGTTCTTC. Translated: CASSLASSYNEQFF.

This clonotype was seen a few times. This rearrangement joins TRBV7-2 to TRBJ2-1; D remains unclear. Deletions cut 5 bases from V and 10 bases from J, with 9 bases between. The germline gives CDR1 SGHTA, CDR2 FQGNSA. The CDR3 consists of 11 residues. CDR3 loop: CASSNYDEQFF. In DNA, the CDR3 is TGTGCCAGCAGCAACTACGACGAGCAGTTCTTC.

The chain has TRBV12-3 or TRBV12-4 and TRBJ1-6; perhaps TRBD1 as D (6 bases). The germline V and J ends were trimmed by 5 bases and 7 bases, with 15 bases remaining between them. This CDR3 is built from 15 residues. The CDR3 spells CASSTQGARNSPLHF. CDR3 bases: TGTGCCAGCAGTACACAGGGAGCGCGAAATTCACCCCTCCACTTT.

This clonotype has a single count. This chain joins TRBV6-1 and TRBJ1-6, with TRBD1 identical over 7 bases. J was trimmed by 14 bases and V by 6 bases; bases with no gene match: 7. Germline V lookup: CDR1 MNHNS, CDR2 SASEGT. The CDR3 consists of 12 residues. DNA for the CDR3: TGTGCCAGCAGCCAACGAGGGGGCACCCTCCACTTT. Its translation is CASSQRGGTLHF.

As regards this clonotype: At one boundary the junction diverges from the germline segment, which might be a read error. This chain connects TRBV7-6 to TRBJ2-3; D tentatively fits TRBD1 or TRBD2 (5 bases each). The closer fit of TRBJ2-1 to the DNA end suggests the J call may be wrong. The CDR3 has 15 amino acids. The germline V gene encodes CDR1 SGHVS and CDR2 FNYEAQ. CDR3: CASSLYGGQGETQFF. In DNA, the CDR3 is TGTGCTAGCAGCTTATACGGCGGCCAGGGAGAGACCCAGTTCTTC.

In nucleotides, the CDR3 is TGTGCCAGCAGTGACGCGACTAGCGGGGCCACAGATACGCAGTATTTT. It codes for CASSDATSGATDTQYF. The gene calls are TRBV6-1 and TRBJ2-3, with TRBD2 matching over 11 bases. Trimming took 3 bases from V and 2 from J; bases not matched to a gene: 4. The germline V gene has CDR1 MNHNS and CDR2 SASEGT. CDR3 size: 16 residues.

This sequence joins TRBV7-2 and TRBJ2-3; D may be TRBD2 (6 bases). The length of the CDR3 is 15 residues. Deletions cut 4 bases from V and 7 bases from J, with 18 bases between. Germline V CDR1 and CDR2: SGHTA, FQGNSA. The CDR3 DNA reads as TGTGCCAGCAGCTCCCTCAGCGGGCCCACCTATACGCAGTATTTT. Amino acid sequence: CASSSLSGPTYTQYF.